This T cell receptor (beta chain) was profiled in a study of cytomegalovirus exposure and HLA in healthy donors. The PCR employed 60 Vbeta primers together with 13 Jbeta primers. TCRdb's copy holds only in-frame clones and misses some; the assay was immunoSEQ multiplex PCR. The sample holds 150,000 to 200,000 clones, around 80% seen once. The sample comprised PBMCs. The receptor comes from a man aged 18 to 30 in good health and CMV-seronegative.

The CDR3 region is CASSPPLSGRPSGANVLTF. The CDR3 bases are TGTGCCAGCTCACCACCTCTCAGCGGGAGACCCTCTGGGGCCAACGTCCTGACTTTC. V gene TRBV18 combines with J gene TRBJ2-6; 8 nucleotides line up with TRBD2. Germline V gives CDR1 KGHSH, CDR2 LQKENI. The length of the CDR3 is 19 residues. The V segment lost 0 bases and the J segment 0 bases; nucleotides outside the gene matches: 7.